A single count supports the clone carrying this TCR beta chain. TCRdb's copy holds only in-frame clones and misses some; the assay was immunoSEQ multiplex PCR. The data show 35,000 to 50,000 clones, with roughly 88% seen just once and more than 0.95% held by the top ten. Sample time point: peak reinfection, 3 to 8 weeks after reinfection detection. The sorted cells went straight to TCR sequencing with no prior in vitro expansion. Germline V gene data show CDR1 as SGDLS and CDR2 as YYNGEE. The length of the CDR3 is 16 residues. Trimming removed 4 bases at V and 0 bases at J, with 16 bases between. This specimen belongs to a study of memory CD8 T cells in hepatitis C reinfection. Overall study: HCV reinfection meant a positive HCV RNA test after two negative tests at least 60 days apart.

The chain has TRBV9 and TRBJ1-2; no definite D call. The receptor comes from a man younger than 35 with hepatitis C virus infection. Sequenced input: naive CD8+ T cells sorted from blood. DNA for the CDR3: TGTGCCAGCAGCCCTCCATCTGGTCAGGCTAACTATGGCTACACCTTC. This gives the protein CASSPPSGQANYGYTF.